These 26 T cell receptor beta chains were sequenced from one sample in a study of regulatory T cells in long-lasting Graves disease. TCR beta libraries were built with iRepertoire HTBI primers and Arm-PCR of CDR3 regions. One entry per CDR3 protein results from TCRdb running MiXCR on the multiplex PCR reads. The sample yields some 300,000 distinct CDR3 sequences, 20% to 25% seen once. As to time point: persistent/refractory GD, antithyroid drugs over 5 years with positive TRAb. Following extraction of RNA from PBMCs, that RNA was used to make the TCR library. Material: peripheral blood mononuclear cells (PBMCs), obtained when the disease was refractory, from a patient treated with antithyroid drugs. These receptors originate from a female donor with Graves disease.

This chain joins TRBV6-7 and TRBJ1-5, with D unresolved. TRBV6-7 is given ORF status, its function remaining uncertain. CDR3 length equals 19 residues. V was cut by 8 bases and J by 1 base, with 27 bases left in between. The chain's CDR3 is CASSWPTVVRAPSNQPQHF. The CDR3 nucleotides are TGTGCCAGCTCTTGGCCAACGGTGGTGAGGGCGCCAAGCAATCAGCCCCAGCATTTT.

The rearrangement links TRBV3-1 to TRBJ2-7; TRBD1 agrees at 8 bases. The CDR3 is 19 residues long. J gave up 7 bases and V 1 base, and 21 bases lay outside the gene matches. Germline lookup yields CDR1 LGHDT and CDR2 YNNKEL (reference sequence). The CDR3 DNA reads TGTGCCAGCAGCCAAGTGAGACCAGGGGGCGCTTCCCTATCGGGGGAGCAGTACTTC. Its protein is CASSQVRPGGASLSGEQYF.

The rearrangement joins TRBV6-5 to TRBJ1-2, with TRBD1 matching over 11 bases. V trimming: 0 bases; J trimming: 4 bases; junction bases outside the gene matches: 7. Germline CDR1 reads MNHEY; CDR2 reads SVGAGI. This CDR3 contains 17 residues. CDR3 DNA: TGTGCCAGCAGTTACTCCCCGGACAGGGGGCATGGCTATGGCTACACCTTC. It translates to CASSYSPDRGHGYGYTF.

This clonotype was seen many times. The V call is TRBV28, the J call TRBJ1-4; D ambiguous. The length of the CDR3 is 15 residues. Per germline, CDR1 MDHEN and CDR2 SYDVKM. V was shortened by 6 bases and J by 4 bases, with 15 bases between the two germline ends. The CDR3 DNA reads TGTGCCAGCAGCCGAGACCCGGGGTTTAATGAAAAACTGTTTTTT. Encoded protein: CASSRDPGFNEKLFF.

This clonotype was counted many times. This sequence joins TRBV19 and TRBJ1-5, with TRBD1 matching over 8 bases. Germline V gene sequence: CDR1 LNHDA, CDR2 SQIVND (reference sequence). V gave up 5 bases and J gave up 6 bases; unmatched junction bases: 6. This CDR3 comprises 14 residues. CDR3 in amino acids: CASSPDRGFQPQHF. CDR3 sequence (DNA): TGTGCCAGTAGTCCCGACAGGGGTTTTCAGCCCCAGCATTTT. Looking up the rest from reference TRBV19 and TRBJ1-5 gives the full variable domain: DGGITQSPKYLFRKEGQNVTLSCEQNLNHDAMYWYRQDPGQGLRLIYYSQIVNDFQKGDIAEGYSVSREKKESFPLTVTSAQKNPTAFYLCASSPDRGFQPQHFGDGTRLSIL.

V usage is TRBV10-2 and J usage is TRBJ2-7; D uncertain. This CDR3 spans 14 amino acids. Germline V gene sequence: CDR1 WSHSY, CDR2 SAAADI. Trimming pared 5 bases from V and 3 bases from J, leaving 14 bases between. The CDR3 coding sequence is TGCGCCAGCAGTACTCGGACCCTGCACTACGAGCAGTACTTC. As protein: CASSTRTLHYEQYF.

V gene TRBV6-5 combines with J gene TRBJ1-5, with TRBD1 matching over 8 bases. CDR3 length: 15 amino acids. Germline lookup yields CDR1 MNHEY and CDR2 SVGAGI. The V gene end was trimmed by 2 bases and the J gene end by 2 bases; junction bases not matched to a gene: 2. The CDR3 here is CASSYTGGGNQPQHF. In DNA, the CDR3 is TGTGCCAGCAGTTACACAGGGGGAGGCAATCAGCCCCAGCATTTT.

The chain has TRBV29-1 and TRBJ2-5; D is perhaps TRBD1 (6 bases). Between the trimmed V and J ends, which lost 2 bases and 4 bases, there was a span of 17 bases. This CDR3 is 15 amino acids long. Germline CDR1 and CDR2: SQVTM and ANQGSEA. In DNA, the CDR3 is TGCAGCGTTGAAAGTGGGGCAGGGGCGGGAGAGACCCAGTACTTC. Its translation: CSVESGAGAGETQYF. The variable domain in full, completed from reference TRBV29-1 and TRBJ2-5, reads SAVISQKPSRDICQRGTSLTIQCQVDSQVTMMFWYRQQPGQSLTLIATANQGSEATYESGFVIDKFPISRPNLTFSTLTVSNMSPEDSSIYLCSVESGAGAGETQYFGPGTRLLVL.

This clonotype was detected ten times or more. The chain recombines TRBV11-2 with TRBJ2-7, with no clear D. V dropped 7 bases and J dropped 0 bases, with 13 bases sitting between them. Germline V gene data show CDR1 as SGHAT and CDR2 as FQNNGV. CDR3 length equals 14 residues. CDR3 sequence (DNA): TGTGCCAGCACCGGAAGTGTGAGCTCCTACGAGCAGTACTTC. Amino acid sequence: CASTGSVSSYEQYF.

This clonotype has at least ten counts. The chain carries TRBV7-9 and TRBJ1-2; 8 bases line up with TRBD1. Per the germline V gene, CDR1 is SEHNR and CDR2 is FQNEAQ (reference sequence). The CDR3 is 16 amino acids. The V gene end was trimmed by 5 bases and the J gene end by 0 bases; junction bases not matched to a gene: 8. In nucleotides, the CDR3 is TGTGCCAGCAGCGGGGGGGACAGGCAAACTAACTATGGCTACACCTTC. Translating gives CASSGGDRQTNYGYTF.

On this clonotype itself: A junction boundary mismatches the germline segment, possibly from a read error. The chain carries TRBV11-2 and TRBJ2-7, with D maybe TRBD1 (10 bases). The germline CDR1 and CDR2 sequences are SGHAT and FQNNGV. This CDR3 is 19 amino acids long. CDR3 sequence (DNA): TGTGCCAGCAGCTCCCGTCGGGACAGGGGTCTAGCGGGACTCTACGAGCGGTACTTC. Translating gives CASSSRRDRGLAGLYERYF.

About this clonotype itself: An end of the junction differs from the germline gene, which may be a read error. This sequence joins TRBV10-3 and TRBJ1-3; D remains unclear. The germline V gene encodes CDR1 ENHRY and CDR2 SYGVKD. This CDR3 has 15 residues. The CDR3: CAIRPDGSSGSTIYF. Written as DNA, the CDR3 is TGTGCCATCAGGCCGGACGGCTCCTCTGGAAGCACCATATATTTT.

In its sample, this clonotype was seen many times. At one end, the junction sequence differs from germline, possibly due to a read error. The V and J genes are TRBV10-1 and TRBJ2-7; no firm D call. This CDR3 is built from 13 residues. The germline gives CDR1 WNHNN, CDR2 SYGVQD (reference sequence). The CDR3 nucleotides read TGTGCCAGCAGCGCAGGCCTAGCCTACGAGCAGTACTTC. Translation: CASSAGLAYEQYF.

The CDR3 region is CASSPQMGVGYGYTF. The CDR3 nucleotides read TGTGCCAGCAGCCCCCAGATGGGGGTTGGCTATGGCTACACCTTC. This chain links TRBV14 with TRBJ1-2, with D perhaps matching TRBD1 (5 bases). The CDR3 spans 15 residues. Germline assignment: CDR1 SGHDN and CDR2 FVKESK. V was pared by 4 bases and J by 4 bases, with 16 bases between. Together with reference TRBV14 and TRBJ1-2, the CDR3 gives the full variable domain: EAGVTQFPSHSVIEKGQTVTLRCDPISGHDNLYWYRRVMGKEIKFLLHFVKESKQDESGMPNNRFLAERTGGTYSTLKVQPAELEDSGVYFCASSPQMGVGYGYTFGSGTRLTVV.

This clonotype was seen more than once but under ten times. It may be a read error: a sequence one base away is much more abundant. The CDR3 does not close with the conserved phenylalanine or tryptophan, likely indicating a read error. V and J are TRBV28 and TRBJ1-1; the D gene is possibly TRBD1 (5 bases). CDR3 size: 13 residues. The V end was cut by 2 bases, the J end by 6 bases, with 10 bases between. The germline V gene encodes CDR1 MDHEN and CDR2 SYDVKM. DNA for the CDR3: TGTGCCAGCAGTTTAGAGGGGCGGCCTGAAGCTTTCTCT. This sequence encodes CASSLEGRPEAFS.

This clonotype has at least ten counts. The genes are TRBV20-1 and TRBJ2-7, with D possibly TRBD2 on 6 matching bases. CDR1 and CDR2 from the germline V gene are DFQATT and SNEGSKA (reference sequence). V was trimmed by 5 bases and J by 0 bases, leaving 14 bases between them. The CDR3 consists of 14 residues. The CDR3 DNA sequence: TGCAGTGCTCGCCCCGGGACTTCCTCCTACGAGCAGTACTTC. This translates into CSARPGTSSYEQYF.

This clonotype was observed a handful of times. The chain joins TRBV19 to TRBJ1-5; 8 bases fit TRBD1. Germline V CDR1 and CDR2: LNHDA, SQIVND (reference sequence). This CDR3 spans 14 amino acids. The ends lost 6 bases at V and 6 bases at J; junction bases unmatched: 7. CDR3 region: CASRNQGASQPQHF. The CDR3 region has the DNA TGTGCCAGTAGAAATCAGGGGGCCTCTCAGCCCCAGCATTTT.

In the case of this clonotype: A single base separates this from a much larger clone, so it may be a read error. The chain joins TRBV28 to TRBJ2-7, with D perhaps matching TRBD1 (5 bases). CDR1 MDHEN and CDR2 SYDVKM come from the germline V gene. Trimming removed 5 bases from V and 0 bases from J, with 14 bases in between. This CDR3 spans 15 amino acids. In DNA form, the CDR3 reads TGTGCCAGCAGTCCGCCGACAGTTCCCTCCTACGAGCAGTACTTC. Amino acid sequence: CASSPPTVPSYEQYF.

This clonotype was seen ten or more times. V and J are TRBV6-2 or TRBV6-3 and TRBJ1-6; 10 positions agree with TRBD1. The germline V gene has CDR1 MNHEY and CDR2 SVGEGT. V shed 2 bases, J shed 9 bases, and the junction held 7 bases outside the gene matches. This CDR3 has 16 residues. For the CDR3, the DNA is TGTGCCAGCAGTTACACCGTGGGGACAGGGGCTTCACCCCTCCACTTT. It yields the protein CASSYTVGTGASPLHF.

This clonotype was detected only a few times. V and J are TRBV29-1 and TRBJ1-4; weak D call: TRBD1 (5 bases). Trimming pared 4 bases from V and 7 bases from J, leaving 13 bases between. CDR3 length: 13 residues. The V gene's germline CDR1 is SQVTM and CDR2 ANQGSEA. CDR3 residues: CSVASQGGEKLFF. As DNA, the CDR3 is TGCAGCGTTGCTTCCCAGGGCGGTGAAAAACTGTTTTTT.

This clonotype was observed a handful of times. V gene TRBV2 combines with J gene TRBJ2-3, with 8 bases that match TRBD1. The CDR3 is 14 residues long. V lost 7 bases to trimming and J lost 4 bases; unmatched junction nucleotides: 7. The germline gives CDR1 SNHLY, CDR2 FYNNEI. The CDR3 DNA is TGTGCCAGCACGGGGACAGGAGAGCCAGATACGCAGTATTTT. This codes for CASTGTGEPDTQYF.

V is TRBV6-1 and J is TRBJ2-1; D may be TRBD2 (6 bases). This CDR3 has 12 amino acids. Germline values: CDR1 MNHNS, CDR2 SASEGT. Deletions cut 8 bases from V and 4 bases from J, with 9 bases between. The DNA of the CDR3 is TGTGCCAGCCACGGGAGTTACAATGAGCAGTTCTTC. Its translation: CASHGSYNEQFF.

This clonotype was found a few times. The genes are TRBV7-9 and TRBJ2-7; 10 bases align to TRBD2. Germline assignment: CDR1 SEHNR and CDR2 FQNEAQ (reference sequence). With V trimmed by 6 bases and J by 4 bases, 9 bases remained unmatched. This CDR3 spans 15 amino acids. CDR3 loop: CASRYSSGSLYEQYF. In DNA form, the CDR3 reads TGTGCCAGCAGGTATTCTAGCGGGAGTTTGTACGAGCAGTACTTC.

The rearrangement links TRBV30 to TRBJ2-7; no clear D. The V end was cut by 7 bases, the J end by 4 bases, with 20 bases between. The CDR3 contains 14 residues. Germline CDR1 and CDR2: GTSNPN and SVGIG (reference sequence). The CDR3 DNA is TGTGCCTATAGCTCGACAAGGAGCTCTTACGAGCAGTACTTC. Translating it yields CAYSSTRSSYEQYF.

The chain recombines TRBV20-1 with TRBJ1-4; D is ambiguous. This CDR3 has 15 residues. Germline V gene lookup returns CDR1 DFQATT and CDR2 SNEGSKA (reference sequence). V was clipped by 2 bases and J by 3 bases, with 13 bases between them. DNA of the CDR3: TGCAGTGCTAGAAACGGGCAGGCCTCTAATGAAAAACTGTTTTTT. This sequence encodes CSARNGQASNEKLFF.

Ten or more counts support this clonotype. This chain links TRBV15 with TRBJ1-6; no firm D call. The germline gives CDR1 LNHNV, CDR2 YYDKDF (reference sequence). V lost 0 bases, J lost 13 bases, and 10 bases lay in between. This CDR3 comprises 13 residues. The CDR3 sequence is CATSREVGLPLHF. The DNA of the CDR3 is TGTGCCACCAGCAGAGAAGTAGGTCTCCCCCTCCACTTT.